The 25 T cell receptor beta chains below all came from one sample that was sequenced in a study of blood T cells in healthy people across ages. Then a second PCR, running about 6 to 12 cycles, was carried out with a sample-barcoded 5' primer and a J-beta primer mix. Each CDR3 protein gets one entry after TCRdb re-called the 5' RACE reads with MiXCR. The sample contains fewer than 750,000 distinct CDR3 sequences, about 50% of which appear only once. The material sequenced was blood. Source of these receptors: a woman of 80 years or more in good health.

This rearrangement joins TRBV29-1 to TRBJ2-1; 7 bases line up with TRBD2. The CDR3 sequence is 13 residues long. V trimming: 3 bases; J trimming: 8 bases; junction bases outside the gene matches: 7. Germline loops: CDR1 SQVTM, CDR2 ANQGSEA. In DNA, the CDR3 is TGCAGCGTTGACAGCGGGGATACGTATGAGCAGTTCTTC. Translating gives CSVDSGDTYEQFF.

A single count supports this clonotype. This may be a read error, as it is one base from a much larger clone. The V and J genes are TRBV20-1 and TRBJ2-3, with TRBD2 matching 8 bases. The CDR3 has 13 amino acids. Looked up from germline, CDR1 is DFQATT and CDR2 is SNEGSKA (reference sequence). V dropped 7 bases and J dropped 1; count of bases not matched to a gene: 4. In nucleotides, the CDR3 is TGCAGTGTTATAGCGGGACGCACAGATACGCAGTATTTT. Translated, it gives CSVIAGRTDTQYF.

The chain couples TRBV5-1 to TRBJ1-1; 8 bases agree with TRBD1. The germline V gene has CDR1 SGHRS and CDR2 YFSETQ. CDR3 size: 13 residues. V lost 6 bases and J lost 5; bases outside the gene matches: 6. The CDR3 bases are TGCGCCAGCACCAAAGACAGGGGAACTGAAGCTTTCTTT. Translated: CASTKDRGTEAFF. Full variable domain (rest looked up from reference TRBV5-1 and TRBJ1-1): KAGVTQTPRYLIKTRGQQVTLSCSPISGHRSVSWYQQTPGQGLQFLFEYFSETQRNKGNFPGRFSGRQFSNSRSEMNVSTLELGDSALYLCASTKDRGTEAFFGQGTRLTVV.

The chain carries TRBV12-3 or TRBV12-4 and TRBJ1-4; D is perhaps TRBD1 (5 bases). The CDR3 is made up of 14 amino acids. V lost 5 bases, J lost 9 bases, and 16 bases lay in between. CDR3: CASSPSWRGQKLFF. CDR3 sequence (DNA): TGTGCCAGCAGTCCCTCGTGGAGGGGCCAAAAACTGTTTTTT.

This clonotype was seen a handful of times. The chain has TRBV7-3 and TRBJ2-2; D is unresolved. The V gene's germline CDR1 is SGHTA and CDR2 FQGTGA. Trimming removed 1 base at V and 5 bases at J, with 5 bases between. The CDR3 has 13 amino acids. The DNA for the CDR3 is TGTGCCAGCAGCTTAAGTGGGACCGGGGAGCTGTTTTTT. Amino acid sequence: CASSLSGTGELFF.

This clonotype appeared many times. The CDR3 nucleotides read TGCAGCGCCGAGGGCTCAAAGGGTGAATTGGATACGCAGTATTTT. Its protein is CSAEGSKGELDTQYF. The chain employs TRBV29-1 and TRBJ2-3, with D possibly TRBD2 on 5 matching bases. The ends were cut back, 7 bases at V and 6 bases at J, with 23 bases in the middle. This CDR3 region has 15 residues. Germline lookup yields CDR1 SQVTM and CDR2 ANQGSEA.

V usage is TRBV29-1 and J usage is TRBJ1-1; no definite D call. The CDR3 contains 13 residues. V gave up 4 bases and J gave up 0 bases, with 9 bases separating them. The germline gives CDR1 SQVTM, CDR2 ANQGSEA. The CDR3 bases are TGCAGCGTTGTTGGCACCTTGAACACTGAAGCTTTCTTT. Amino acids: CSVVGTLNTEAFF.

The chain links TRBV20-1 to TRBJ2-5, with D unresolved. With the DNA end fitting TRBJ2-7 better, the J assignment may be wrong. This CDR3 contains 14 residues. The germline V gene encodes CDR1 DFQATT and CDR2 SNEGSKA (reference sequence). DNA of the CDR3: TGCAGTGCTAGTGGTGCCGGTCAAAGCAGCGAGCAGTACTTC. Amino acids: CSASGAGQSSEQYF.

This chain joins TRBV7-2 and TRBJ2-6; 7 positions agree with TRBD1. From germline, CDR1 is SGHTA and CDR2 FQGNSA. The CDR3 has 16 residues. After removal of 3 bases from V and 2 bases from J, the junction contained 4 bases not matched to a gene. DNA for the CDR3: TGTGCCAGCAGCTTCGGACAGGCGCCTGGGGCCAACGTCCTGACTTTC. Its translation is CASSFGQAPGANVLTF.

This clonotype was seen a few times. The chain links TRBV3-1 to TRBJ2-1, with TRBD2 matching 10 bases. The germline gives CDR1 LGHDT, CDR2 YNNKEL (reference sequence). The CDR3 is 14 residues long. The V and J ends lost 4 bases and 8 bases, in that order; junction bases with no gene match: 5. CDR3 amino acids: CASSLLAGPHEQFF. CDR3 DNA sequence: TGTGCCAGCAGCCTACTAGCGGGACCTCATGAGCAGTTCTTC.

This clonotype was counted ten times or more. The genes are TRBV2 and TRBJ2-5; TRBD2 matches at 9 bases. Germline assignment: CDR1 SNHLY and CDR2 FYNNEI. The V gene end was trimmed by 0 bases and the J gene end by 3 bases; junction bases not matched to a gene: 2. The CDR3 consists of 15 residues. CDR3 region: CASSEAGTSKETQYF. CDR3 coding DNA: TGTGCCAGCAGTGAAGCGGGGACTAGCAAAGAGACCCAGTACTTC.

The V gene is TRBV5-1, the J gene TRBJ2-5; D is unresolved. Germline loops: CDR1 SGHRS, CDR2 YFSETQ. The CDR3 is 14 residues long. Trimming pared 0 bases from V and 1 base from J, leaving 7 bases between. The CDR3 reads CASSLEGAQETQYF. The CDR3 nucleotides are TGCGCCAGCAGCTTGGAGGGTGCCCAAGAGACCCAGTACTTC.

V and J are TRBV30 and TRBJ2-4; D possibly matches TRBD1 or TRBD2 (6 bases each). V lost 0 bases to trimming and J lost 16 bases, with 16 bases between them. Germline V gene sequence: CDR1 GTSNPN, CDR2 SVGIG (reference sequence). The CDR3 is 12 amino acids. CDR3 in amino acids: CAWSVGGRGIYF. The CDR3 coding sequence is TGTGCCTGGAGTGTGGGGGGCAGGGGCATATACTTC. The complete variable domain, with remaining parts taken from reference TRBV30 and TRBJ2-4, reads SQTIHQWPATLVQPVGSPLSLECTVEGTSNPNLYWYRQAAGRGLQLLFYSVGIGQISSEVPQNLSASRPQDRQFILSSKKLLLSDSGFYLCAWSVGGRGIYFGAGTRLSVL.

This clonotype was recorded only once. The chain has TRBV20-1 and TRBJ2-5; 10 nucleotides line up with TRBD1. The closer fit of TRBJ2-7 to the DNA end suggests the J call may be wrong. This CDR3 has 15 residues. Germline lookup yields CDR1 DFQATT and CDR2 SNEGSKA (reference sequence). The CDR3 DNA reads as TGCAGTGCTTCTTCGGACAGGGGGTTAGGGTACGAGCAGTACTTC. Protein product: CSASSDRGLGYEQYF.

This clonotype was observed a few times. The CDR3 spells CSALNYGYTF. CDR3 sequence (DNA): TGCAGTGCCCTTAACTATGGCTACACCTTC. The V and J genes are TRBV20-1 and TRBJ1-2; no clear D. The germline V gene encodes CDR1 DFQATT and CDR2 SNEGSKA (reference sequence). This CDR3 spans 10 amino acids. V was shortened by 6 bases and J by 1 base, with 3 bases between the two germline ends.

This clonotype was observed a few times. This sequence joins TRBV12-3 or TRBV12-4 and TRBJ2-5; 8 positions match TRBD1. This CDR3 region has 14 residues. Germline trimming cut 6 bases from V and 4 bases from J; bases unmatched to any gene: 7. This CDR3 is CASSPGQALETQYF. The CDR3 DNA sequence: TGTGCCAGCAGCCCGGGACAGGCCCTAGAGACCCAGTACTTC.

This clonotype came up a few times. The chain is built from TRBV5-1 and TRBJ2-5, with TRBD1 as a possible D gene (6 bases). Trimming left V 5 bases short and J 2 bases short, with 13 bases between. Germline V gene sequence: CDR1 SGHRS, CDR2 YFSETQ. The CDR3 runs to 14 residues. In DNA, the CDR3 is TGCGCCAGCAGTTCCCACGGACAGCAAGAGACCCAGTACTTC. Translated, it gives CASSSHGQQETQYF.

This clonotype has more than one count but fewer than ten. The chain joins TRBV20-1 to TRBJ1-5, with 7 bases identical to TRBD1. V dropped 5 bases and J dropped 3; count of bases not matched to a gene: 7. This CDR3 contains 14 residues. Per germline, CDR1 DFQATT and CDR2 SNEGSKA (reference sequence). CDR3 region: CSADKTGFNQPQHF. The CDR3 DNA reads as TGCAGTGCTGACAAGACAGGGTTCAATCAGCCCCAGCATTTT.

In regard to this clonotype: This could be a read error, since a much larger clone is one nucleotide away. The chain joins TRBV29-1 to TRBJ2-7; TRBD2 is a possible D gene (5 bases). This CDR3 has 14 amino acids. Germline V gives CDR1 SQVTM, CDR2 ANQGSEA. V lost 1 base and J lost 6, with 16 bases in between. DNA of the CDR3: TGCAGCGTTGAAGGGACCGGGGAAACTTCCGAGCAGTACTTC. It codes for CSVEGTGETSEQYF.

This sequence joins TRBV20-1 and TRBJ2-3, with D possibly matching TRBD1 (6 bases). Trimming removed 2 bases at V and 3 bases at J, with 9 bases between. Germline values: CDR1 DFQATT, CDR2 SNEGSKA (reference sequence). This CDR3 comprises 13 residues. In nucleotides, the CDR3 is TGCAGTGCTAGAAGGACAGAAACAGATACGCAGTATTTT. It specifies CSARRTETDTQYF.

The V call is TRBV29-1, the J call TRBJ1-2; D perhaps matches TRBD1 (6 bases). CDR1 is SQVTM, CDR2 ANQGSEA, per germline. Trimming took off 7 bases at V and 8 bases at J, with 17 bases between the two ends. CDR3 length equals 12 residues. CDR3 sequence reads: CSAEGGPGGYTF. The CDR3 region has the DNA TGCAGCGCCGAGGGGGGGCCGGGGGGCTACACCTTC.

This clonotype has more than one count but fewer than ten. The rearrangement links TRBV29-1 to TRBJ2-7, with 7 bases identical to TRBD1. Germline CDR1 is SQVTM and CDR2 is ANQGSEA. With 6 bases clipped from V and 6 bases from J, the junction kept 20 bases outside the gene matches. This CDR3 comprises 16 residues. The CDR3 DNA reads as TGCAGCGTCTACGGACAGGCCCACCGTAGTCCGTGCGAGCAGTACTTC. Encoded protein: CSVYGQAHRSPCEQYF.

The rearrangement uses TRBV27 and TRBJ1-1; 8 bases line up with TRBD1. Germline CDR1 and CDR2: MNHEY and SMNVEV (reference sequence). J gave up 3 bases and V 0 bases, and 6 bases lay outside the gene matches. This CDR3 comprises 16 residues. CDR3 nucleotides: TGTGCCAGCAGTTTATCATCAGGGGGCCCTCACACTGAAGCTTTCTTT. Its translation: CASSLSSGGPHTEAFF.

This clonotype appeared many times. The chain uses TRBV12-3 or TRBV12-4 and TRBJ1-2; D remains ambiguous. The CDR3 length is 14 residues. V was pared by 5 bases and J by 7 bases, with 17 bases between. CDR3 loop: CASSPLVLPSGYTF. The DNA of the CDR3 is TGTGCCAGCAGTCCGTTGGTCCTTCCGAGTGGCTACACCTTC.

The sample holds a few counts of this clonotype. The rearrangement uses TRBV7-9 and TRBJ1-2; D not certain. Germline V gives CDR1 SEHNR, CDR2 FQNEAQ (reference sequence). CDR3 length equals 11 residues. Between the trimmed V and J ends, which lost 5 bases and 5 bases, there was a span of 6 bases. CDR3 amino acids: CASSTRYGYTF. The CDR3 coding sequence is TGTGCCAGCAGCACCCGTTATGGCTACACCTTC.